The T cell receptor beta chain described here comes from a study of breast tumors, draining lymph nodes, adjacent tissues. TCRdb re-derived calls from the multiplex PCR reads in MiXCR, one entry per CDR3 protein. The table lists roughly 260,000 distinct CDR3 sequences, roughly 31% of them singletons. The lymph nodes were axillary draining lymph nodes from breast cancer patients. This clonotype has a count of ten or more. Its antigen is still unknown. Study-level results: Luminal-like breast cancer showed significantly greater tumor-nontumor repertoire similarity than basal-like breast cancer did. Tumor TCR diversity was below lymph nodes but above nontumor tissue. Data fit most tumor T cells coming from lymph node, expanding in tumor.

This CDR3 contains 15 residues. CDR1 is SGHAT, CDR2 FQNNGV, per germline. The trim removed 8 bases at V and 0 bases at J, leaving 2 bases unmatched. The genes are TRBV11-2 and TRBJ2-6; 9 bases match TRBD1. Material for sequencing was axillary lymph node tissue. This clonotype originated in a female donor with breast cancer. Some clones in this sample may be carry-over from other donors' samples. CDR3 amino acids: CASRDRDSGANVLTF. The CDR3 nucleotides are TGTGCCAGCCGGGACAGGGACTCTGGGGCCAACGTCCTGACTTTC.